This entry concerns a single T cell receptor (beta chain). Its antigen has not been determined. Per-base quality was not reported, and no clone a single base away is much larger than it. Every donor in the study was a healthy Caucasian. The twin cohort consisted of three pairs of female monozygotic twins, all aged 18 to 29 years. Peripheral blood mononuclear cells were used as the source from which RNA for TCR libraries was isolated. This sample was taken from a study of identical twins (TCRdb year 2016). Broadly, across the study: To test whether fetal clonotypes persist, the study used deep sequencing on TCR alpha and beta repertoires from monozygotic twins, unrelated adults of various ages, and cord blood. To rule out contamination, the twin experiments were replicated at different times with different library preparation protocols.

According to the germline V gene, CDR1 reads MNHEY and CDR2 reads SVGAGI. V is cut back by 4 bases and J by 5 bases, with 7 bases in the junction unmatched. From cysteine to phenylalanine, the CDR3 is 17 amino acids long. The CDR3 DNA has 51 bases and is translated from base 1. The method behind the library was 5' RACE. TCRdb shows the sequencer as Illumina HiSeq 2000. A universal primer binding site was added through template switching, and the final cDNA carried a unique molecular identifier so that TCR cDNA molecules could be counted accurately. Specific primers in the conserved constant-segment region were used to synthesize first-strand cDNA for the TCR alpha and beta chains. Each cDNA library was double barcoded, with a SMART-Mk sample barcode plus Illumina barcodes, to control for contamination. TruSeq adapter sequences, together with Illumina sample barcodes, were added in two successive PCR steps. TCR alpha and beta cDNA libraries were sequenced on the Illumina HiSeq platform with custom primers. In the paper's pipeline: Unique molecular identifiers were extracted from raw reads with MiGEC, and CDR3 positions were determined with MiXCR. For each individual, recombination models were inferred using an EM algorithm with the repgenHMM and IGoR tools. Shared clonotype analysis was performed with the tcR package in R, normalizing sharing by the product of cloneset sizes. Out-of-frame nonproductive sequences were analyzed to study raw recombination free of thymic and clonal selection effects. TCRdb itself trimmed the public reads at Q25 with fastp, ran MiXCR and retained productive beta chains. Each CDR3 protein gets just one entry, which takes the most common genes and DNA from the rows behind it. TCRdb's processing, not the authors', yielded these V and J calls. This sample lists nearly 650,000 distinct CDR3 sequences; around 7.4% were detected once. Roughly 1.5% of the sample belongs to the ten largest clones.

Overall study results and their limits: Because the same donors could not be followed over many years, the conclusions depended on cross-sectional statistical analysis. Invariant T cells such as MAIT and iNKT could partly confound zero-insertion analyses, though diverse VJ usage argued against this for most clonotypes. Compared with coincidental sharing between unrelated individuals, out-of-frame TCR alpha sequences shared between twins showed an excess of sequences with low generation probability. In monozygotic twins, recombination models systematically underestimated out-of-frame TCR alpha sharing, but the models matched the sharing seen between unrelated individuals. Abundant cord blood beta clonotypes had fewer insertions, young adult naive repertoires showed a similar but weaker trend, and memory repertoires showed no such trend. A weaker excess of twin sharing was found in beta out-of-frame sequences because the signal-to-noise ratio was lowered by fewer shared sequences.

These same data were also listed under a study on yellow fever vaccine responses in identical twins. The second study, in turn, reports: The T cell response to vaccination in identical twins was reported by the authors to appear partly convergent and partly personalized. In identical twins, the study followed T cell clones that responded to the vaccine with precision.

The sequencing sample was made of PBMCs. The chain joins TRBV6-5 to TRBJ2-1; the central 14 bases match TRBD2. The clonotype comes from a woman between 18 and 30 years old in good health. The CDR3 reads CASSFKWTSGGNNEQFF. The DNA sequence is as follows: TGTGCCAGCAGTTTTAAATGGACTAGCGGGGGGAACAATGAGCAGTTCTTC.